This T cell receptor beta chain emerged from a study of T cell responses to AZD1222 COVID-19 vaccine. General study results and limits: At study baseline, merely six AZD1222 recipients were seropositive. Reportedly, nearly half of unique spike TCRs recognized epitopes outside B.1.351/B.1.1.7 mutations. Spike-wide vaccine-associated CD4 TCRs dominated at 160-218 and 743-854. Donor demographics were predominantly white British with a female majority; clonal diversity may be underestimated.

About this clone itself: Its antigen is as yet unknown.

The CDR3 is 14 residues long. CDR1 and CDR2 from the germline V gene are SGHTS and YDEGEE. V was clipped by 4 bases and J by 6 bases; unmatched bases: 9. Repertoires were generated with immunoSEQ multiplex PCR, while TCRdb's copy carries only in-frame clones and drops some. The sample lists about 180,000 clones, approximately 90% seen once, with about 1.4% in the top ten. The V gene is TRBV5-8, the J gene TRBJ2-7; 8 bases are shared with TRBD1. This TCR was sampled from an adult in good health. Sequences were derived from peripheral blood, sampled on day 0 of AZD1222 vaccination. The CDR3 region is CASSKGDRISEQYF. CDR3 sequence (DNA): TGTGCCAGCAGCAAGGGGGACAGGATTTCCGAGCAGTACTTC.